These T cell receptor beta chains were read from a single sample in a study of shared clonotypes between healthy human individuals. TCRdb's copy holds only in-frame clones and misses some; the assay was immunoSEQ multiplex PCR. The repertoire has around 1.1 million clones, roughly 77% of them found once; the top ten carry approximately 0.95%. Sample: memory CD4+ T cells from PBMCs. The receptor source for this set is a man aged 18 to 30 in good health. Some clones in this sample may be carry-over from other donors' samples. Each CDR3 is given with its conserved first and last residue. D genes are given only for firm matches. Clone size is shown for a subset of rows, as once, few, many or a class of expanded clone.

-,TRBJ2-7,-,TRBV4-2,TGTACCAGCAGCCAAGTAGTTGAGGCCCCTCGGTACTTC,CTSSQVVEAPRYF
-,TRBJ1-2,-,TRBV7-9,TGTGCCAGCAGCTCAGCCGGGACTTACACCTTC,CASSSAGTYTF
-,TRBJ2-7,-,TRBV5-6,TGTGCCAGCAGCCCTACACCTTCCTACGAGCAGTACTTC,CASSPTPSYEQYF
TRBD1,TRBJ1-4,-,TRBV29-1,TGCAGCGCCCGGACAGGAGTTCAGTCTAATGAAAAACTGTTTTTT,CSARTGVQSNEKLFF
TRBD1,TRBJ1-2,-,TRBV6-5,TGTGCCAGCAGTTACTCTCAGGGGGCAAGTGGTGGCTACACCTTC,CASSYSQGASGGYTF
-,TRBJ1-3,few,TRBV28,TGTGCCAGCAGTTTAGGACAGGGAAACACCATATATTTT,CASSLGQGNTIYF
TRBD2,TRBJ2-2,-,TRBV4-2,TGTGCCAGCGGCCTACTGACTAGCGGGAGGGCCGTCGGGGAGCTGTTTTTT,CASGLLTSGRAVGELFF
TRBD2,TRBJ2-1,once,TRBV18,TGTGCCAGCCGGCTTAGCGGGAGCGGTGGCAATGAGCAGTTCTTC,CASRLSGSGGNEQFF
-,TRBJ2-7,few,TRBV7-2,TGTGCCAGCAGCTTAGGAGGGTTGCAAATCGAGCAGTACTTC,CASSLGGLQIEQYF
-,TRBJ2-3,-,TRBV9,TGTGCCAGCAGCGTAGCGGCGTCCTCAGATACGCAGTATTTT,CASSVAASSDTQYF
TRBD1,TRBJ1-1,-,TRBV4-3,TGCGCCAGCAGCCAAAGACAGGGATGGACTGAAGCTTTCTTT,CASSQRQGWTEAFF
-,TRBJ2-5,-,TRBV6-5,TGTGCCAGCAGTTACGGCGTATTGCAGAACCAAGAGACCCAGTACTTC,CASSYGVLQNQETQYF
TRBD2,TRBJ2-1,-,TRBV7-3,TGTGCCAGCAGCTTATTGGGAGGGCATTCCAATGAGCAGTTCTTC,CASSLLGGHSNEQFF
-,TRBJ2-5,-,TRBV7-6,TGTGCCAGCAGCCCAGGCATAGAGACCCAGTACTTC,CASSPGIETQYF
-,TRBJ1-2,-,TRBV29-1,TGCAGCGTTGATTGGTCAGATGGCTACACCTTC,CSVDWSDGYTF
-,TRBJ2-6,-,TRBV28,TGTGCCGGTTCTACTGGGGGTGGGGCCAACGTCCTGACTTTC,CAGSTGGGANVLTF
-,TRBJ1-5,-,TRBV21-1,TGTGCCAGCAGCAAAGCGCTTGGCGGTTCGGATAGAGGCAATCAGCCCCAGCATTTT,CASSKALGGSDRGNQPQHF
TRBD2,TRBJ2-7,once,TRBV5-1,TGCGCCAGCAGCTTCAGGACTAGCGGGACATACGAGCAGTACTTC,CASSFRTSGTYEQYF
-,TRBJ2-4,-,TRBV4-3,TGCGCCAGCAGCCGTCGTCCCTGGGGAGTAGCCAAAAACATTCAGTACTTC,CASSRRPWGVAKNIQYF
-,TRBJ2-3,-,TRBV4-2,TGTGCCAGCAGCCAAGATCTGGGAGCAGATACGCAGTATTTT,CASSQDLGADTQYF
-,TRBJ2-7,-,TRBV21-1,TGTGCCAGCACTTTTGGGAGTTGGGAATACGAGCAGTACTTC,CASTFGSWEYEQYF
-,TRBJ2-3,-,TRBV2,TGTGCCAGCAGTTTCATAAGTTACACGGATACGCAGTATTTT,CASSFISYTDTQYF
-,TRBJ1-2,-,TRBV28,TGTGCCAGCAGTCTTCCGACGTTCGACCTAGGAGATGGCTACACCTTC,CASSLPTFDLGDGYTF
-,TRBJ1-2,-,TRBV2,TGTGCCAGCAGTGAGACTATAAAGGGAGTTAATGGCTACACCTTC,CASSETIKGVNGYTF
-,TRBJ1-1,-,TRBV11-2,TGTGCCAGCAGCTTAGGATTACAGGGTTATTACACTGAAGCTTTCTTT,CASSLGLQGYYTEAFF
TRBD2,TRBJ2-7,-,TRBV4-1,TGCGCCAGCAGCAGACTACCGGGACTAGCGGACGTTTCCTACGAGCAGTACTTC,CASSRLPGLADVSYEQYF
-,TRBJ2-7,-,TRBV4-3,TGCGCCAGCAGCCAAAGTCCTAGTCTTTCCTACGAGCAGTACTTC,CASSQSPSLSYEQYF
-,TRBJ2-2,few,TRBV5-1,TGCGCCAGCGGCCCGGGACAGAACACCGGGGAGCTGTTTTTT,CASGPGQNTGELFF
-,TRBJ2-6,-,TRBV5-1,TGCGCCAGCAGCTTGGAGTCGACGTCAGTCCTGACTTTC,CASSLESTSVLTF
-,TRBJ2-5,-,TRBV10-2,TGCGCCAGCAATTCTCATCGGACAGACCAAGAGACCCAGTACTTC,CASNSHRTDQETQYF
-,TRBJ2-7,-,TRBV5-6,TGTGCCAGCAGCTTGAGGCACGACAACTACGAGCAGTACTTC,CASSLRHDNYEQYF
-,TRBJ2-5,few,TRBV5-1,TGCGCCAGCAGCTTGGGGGAGAGTCGGGAGACCCAGTACTTC,CASSLGESRETQYF
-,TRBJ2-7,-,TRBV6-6,TGTGCCAGCAGTTACCCGAACTACGAGCAGTACTTC,CASSYPNYEQYF
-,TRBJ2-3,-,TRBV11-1,TGTGCCAGCAGCCGTCGCGGGGCCCCAGATACGCAGTATTTT,CASSRRGAPDTQYF
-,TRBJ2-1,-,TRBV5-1,TGCGCCAGCAGCTTGACGCTTGAGGGTGAGCAGTTCTTC,CASSLTLEGEQFF
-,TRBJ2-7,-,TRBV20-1,TGCAGTGTATCGAAGGTCGAGCAGTACTTC,CSVSKVEQYF
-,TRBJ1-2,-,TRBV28,TGTGCCAGCAGTTTCGGGCGACAGGTGTATGGCTACACCTTC,CASSFGRQVYGYTF
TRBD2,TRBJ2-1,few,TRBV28,TGTGCCAGCAGGCCCGGACTAGCGGGATCTAATGAGCAGTTCTTC,CASRPGLAGSNEQFF
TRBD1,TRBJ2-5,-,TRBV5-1,TGCGCCAGCAGCTTCCGGGACAGGGCCCGTGAGACCCAGTACTTC,CASSFRDRARETQYF
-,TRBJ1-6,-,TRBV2,TGTGCCAGCAGTGATAACAGTAATTCACCCCTCCACTTT,CASSDNSNSPLHF